This is a list of T cell receptor beta chains from one sample in a study of PD-L1 blockade in urothelial cancer. Only in-frame clones appear in the TCRdb table, and some are missing; sequencing was by immunoSEQ multiplex PCR. Among about 74,000 clones listed, about 85% were seen once. The sequencing used PBMCs, collected around atezolizumab (anti-PD-L1) treatment. These receptors came from a man in his 70s with urothelial cancer. Each CDR3 is given without its conserved first and last residue. Fields, in order: CDR3 protein, V gene, D gene, J gene. A D gene is named only where the DNA matches it firmly.

CDR3aa: ASSPTGTSGRGWNTGELF
v_gene: TRBV7-3
d_gene: TRBD2
j_gene: TRBJ2-2

CDR3aa: ASSPGLAVETQY
v_gene: TRBV5-1
d_gene: TRBD2
j_gene: TRBJ2-5

CDR3aa: ASSPLGGGQETQY
v_gene: TRBV18
d_gene: TRBD2
j_gene: TRBJ2-5

CDR3aa: ASSWTGGTNEKLF
v_gene: TRBV5-1
d_gene: TRBD1
j_gene: TRBJ1-4

CDR3aa: AHADRGIDTQY
v_gene: TRBV7-9
d_gene: TRBD1
j_gene: TRBJ2-3

CDR3aa: ASSGAGGQTYEQY
v_gene: TRBV28
d_gene: TRBD2
j_gene: TRBJ2-7

CDR3aa: ASSMSSGQETQY
v_gene: TRBV19
d_gene: .
j_gene: TRBJ2-5

CDR3aa: ASSLPGDETQY
v_gene: TRBV5-6
d_gene: .
j_gene: TRBJ2-5

CDR3aa: ATSRGSYTYQETQY
v_gene: TRBV15
d_gene: .
j_gene: TRBJ2-5

CDR3aa: ASNPGVPGGELF
v_gene: TRBV7-9
d_gene: .
j_gene: TRBJ2-2

CDR3aa: ASSLPGTAPPNEQF
v_gene: TRBV18
d_gene: TRBD1
j_gene: TRBJ2-1

CDR3aa: ASSVMGTGDTGELF
v_gene: TRBV9
d_gene: TRBD1
j_gene: TRBJ2-2

CDR3aa: ASSLTSGAYEQY
v_gene: TRBV6-1
d_gene: TRBD2
j_gene: TRBJ2-7

CDR3aa: SVEDRPKTGSSYEQY
v_gene: TRBV29-1
d_gene: TRBD1
j_gene: TRBJ2-7

CDR3aa: ASRDRGPNLYGYT
v_gene: TRBV2
d_gene: TRBD1
j_gene: TRBJ1-2

CDR3aa: ASSILHSGSPGANVLT
v_gene: TRBV19
d_gene: .
j_gene: TRBJ2-6